This is a list of T cell receptor beta chains from one sample in a study of blood T cell repertoires in COVID-19. Sequencing was performed with immunoSEQ multiplex PCR; in TCRdb, only in-frame clones are kept and a portion is missing. The table lists about 74,000 clones, around 87% of them singletons, with around 30% in the top ten. The sequenced material came from peripheral blood. The receptors stem from an elderly woman with active or convalescent COVID-19. The conserved cysteine and the conserved F or W are not part of the CDR3 here.

14	TRBJ1-2	TRBV5-1	ASSSWTGNINYGYT
11	TRBJ1-2	TRBV6-5	ASRGTGRVGYT
11	TRBJ2-5	TRBV2	ATGQPPQETQY
10	TRBJ2-5	TRBV30	AWSSGGETQY
14	TRBJ2-7	TRBV7-9	ASSSSRQWGLYEQY
17	TRBJ2-3	TRBV10-3	AISEGLSFRTTITDTQY
14	TRBJ2-1	TRBV3-1/TRBV3-2	ASSQEASGGPNEQF
14	TRBJ2-7	TRBV9	ASSVGDILGRGEQY
14	TRBJ1-1	TRBV27	ASSLRRPGGHTEAF
11	TRBJ1-1	TRBV28	AGNRGWETEAF
16	TRBJ2-2	TRBV4-3	ASSQNSGGATDTGELF
11	TRBJ2-1	TRBV3-1/TRBV3-2	ASSRTSYNEQF
13	TRBJ2-7	TRBV5-1	ASSLGSSGGNEQY
12	TRBJ2-5	TRBV6-2/TRBV6-3	ASSRRRTQETQY
12	TRBJ2-7	TRBV10-2	ASSDSGGAYEQY
12	TRBJ2-7	TRBV7-9	ASSFGQTVYEQY
16	TRBJ1-5	TRBV19	ASSIPRSGFGNNQPQH
12	TRBJ2-7	TRBV20-1	SASRISGSYEQY
13	TRBJ2-7	TRBV24-1	ATIASTVLTYEQY
11	TRBJ2-3	TRBV12-3/TRBV12-4	ASLWRGTDTQY
13	TRBJ2-3	TRBV7-7	ASSLAFSQGDTQY
11	TRBJ1-2	TRBV5-1	ASSLAPGGGYT
12	TRBJ1-6	TRBV18	ASSPPQGSPPLH
10	TRBJ2-5	TRBV30	AWSEYQETQY
12	TRBJ2-7	TRBV3-1/TRBV3-2	ASSQGRGSYEQY
14	TRBJ2-3	TRBV5-1	ASSFLGQGSTDTQY
14	TRBJ2-5	TRBV5-4	ASSPHWVSSVETQY
15	TRBJ1-4	TRBV10-3	AISEIRMTGGSGRLF
13	TRBJ1-5	TRBV2	ASSDFSSPNQPQH
14	TRBJ2-2	TRBV5-1	ASSTGTDPNTGELF
12	TRBJ2-7	TRBV7-9	ASSLVWGLDEQY
14	TRBJ2-2	TRBV6-6	ASKPLGFERTGELF
11	TRBJ1-3	TRBV29-1	SVLQGRGNTIY
17	TRBJ2-3	TRBV2	ASSGIPGFGGSSTDTQY
14	TRBJ1-3	TRBV28	ASSPNGQRQWNTIY
13	TRBJ2-1	TRBV9	ASSVSGGINNEQF
12	TRBJ1-2	TRBV29-1	SVETSGGAGGYT
11	TRBJ1-1	TRBV12-3/TRBV12-4	ASSFGQNTEAF
18	TRBJ2-3	TRBV21-1	ASRFYTPAAELIRTDTQY
15	TRBJ1-2	TRBV7-2	ASSSMGANAPNYGYT
10	TRBJ1-1	TRBV2	ASSITGYEAF
13	TRBJ1-6	TRBV7-8	ASSLGTGGYSPLH
13	TRBJ2-1	TRBV11-3	ASSLERSGGNEQF
10	TRBJ2-6	TRBV2	ASSAGANVLT
14	TRBJ1-5	TRBV27	ASSLPATARGQPQH
13	TRBJ1-1	TRBV24-1	ATSDPDRGLTEAF
14	TRBJ2-5	TRBV5-6	ASSSPRGGAGETQY
12	TRBJ2-2	TRBV5-1	ASSFRGPTGELF
13	TRBJ2-5	TRBV7-8	ASSLVGRVEETQY
11	TRBJ2-2	TRBV30	AWGTGNTGELF
11	TRBJ2-4	TRBV18	ASSRDTQNIQY
13	TRBJ1-3	TRBV3-1/TRBV3-2	ASSFSGGSGNTIY
12	TRBJ2-5	TRBV5-1	ASSLVSDQETQY
14	TRBJ1-6	TRBV27	ASSPETGTGGSPLH
13	TRBJ2-1	TRBV2	ASKGLAFPYNEQF
12	TRBJ1-5	TRBV5-8	ASSSLADNQPQH
13	TRBJ2-3	TRBV9	ASSPLAGGLDTQY
13	TRBJ2-3	TRBV11-1	ASTLFGGGTDTQY
12	TRBJ1-1	TRBV5-6	ASSRARTVIEAF
13	TRBJ2-7	TRBV7-2	ASSPSGTRIYEQY